This passage covers 20 T cell receptor beta chains from one sample sequenced in a study of read filtering for tumor transcriptome and immune sequencing (TCRdb year 2020). The instrument given in TCRdb is Illumina HiSeq 4000. TCR libraries were built from roughly 370 ng RNA with the Immunoverse kit, using molecular barcoded adaptors covering alpha/delta and beta/gamma chains. TCRdb's own reprocessing of the public reads used fastp at Q25 and MiXCR and kept productive beta chains. Entries are consolidated by CDR3 protein sequence, retaining the most common genes and DNA. The sample table holds 100,000 to 150,000 distinct CDR3 sequences, of which roughly 13% were seen once. Around 10% of the sample lies in the top ten. Sequencing input: a population of CD138-negative cells sorted from bone marrow. Taken with the paper, the label for cell subset or site translates to: bone marrow mononuclear cells depleted of CD138+ plasma/myeloma cells by negative magnetic selection. The receptors stem from a donor aged 40 or over with multiple myeloma.

This clonotype was found many times. The V call is TRBV7-9, the J call TRBJ1-1; no clear D gene. The CDR3 spans 16 residues. The V gene's germline CDR1 is SEHNR and CDR2 FQNEAQ (reference sequence). V lost 7 bases, J lost 6 bases, and 24 bases lay in between. The CDR3 DNA follows: TGTGCCAGCACCTCCCCCGGGCCCTCCAACGGGGCTGAAGCTTTCTTT. Residues: CASTSPGPSNGAEAFF.

Regarding this clonotype: Possible read error: a much larger clone is one base away. The conserved phenylalanine or tryptophan normally closing the CDR3 is absent here, so this likely arose from a read error. The rearrangement links TRBV3-1 to TRBJ1-5; D is perhaps TRBD1 (5 bases). Germline CDR1 LGHDT, CDR2 YNNKEL (reference sequence). V was pared by 1 base and J by 4 bases, with 11 bases between. The CDR3 runs to 15 residues. The DNA for the CDR3 is TGTGCCAGCAGCCAAGGCTACAGGATAAATCAGCCCCAGCATCTT. Residues: CASSQGYRINQPQHL.

Many counts were recorded for this clonotype. The chain combines TRBV7-2 with TRBJ1-2; 10 bases are shared with TRBD1. The CDR3 totals 15 residues. V shed 7 bases and J 4 bases; nucleotides not matched to a gene: 9. Germline CDR1 is SGHTA and CDR2 is FQGNSA. The CDR3 loop reads CASTPGTGEGYGYTF. CDR3 in DNA: TGTGCCAGCACCCCTGGGACAGGGGAGGGCTATGGCTACACCTTC.

This clonotype showed up just a few times. The CDR3 nucleotides read TGCAGTGCTAGAGAGCTACGAGGACAGGGGGCGAGCTCCTATAATTCACCCCTCCACTTT. Amino acids: CSARELRGQGASSYNSPLHF. The chain combines TRBV20-1 with TRBJ1-6; 11 positions match TRBD1. Germline lookup yields CDR1 DFQATT and CDR2 SNEGSKA (reference sequence). V was pared by 0 bases and J by 0 bases, with 10 bases of the junction left unmatched. The CDR3 contains 20 residues.

To note about this clonotype: A far larger clone is one base from this, pointing to a likely read error. The chain has TRBV7-6 and TRBJ1-5; D perhaps matches TRBD1 (5 bases). The CDR3 extends over 15 amino acids. CDR1 and CDR2 from the germline V gene are SGHVS and FNYEAQ. CDR3 sequence: CASSLEAGREQPLHF. CDR3 nucleotides: TGTGCCAGCAGCTTAGAGGCGGGGCGTGAGCAGCCCCTGCATTTT. The variable domain in full, with the rest retrieved from reference TRBV7-6 and TRBJ1-5, is GAGVSQSPRYKVTKRGQDVALRCDPISGHVSLYWYRQALGQGPEFLTYFNYEAQQDKSGLPNDRFSAERPEGSISTLTIQRTEQRDSAMYRCASSLEAGREQPLHFGDGTRLSIL.

This clonotype appeared many times. The CDR3 loop reads CSAASGTYNEQFF. Written as DNA, the CDR3 is TGCAGTGCTGCGTCCGGGACGTACAATGAGCAGTTCTTC. The V gene is TRBV20-1, the J gene TRBJ2-1, with D perhaps TRBD1 or TRBD2 (5 bases each). Germline assignment: CDR1 DFQATT and CDR2 SNEGSKA (reference sequence). This CDR3 spans 13 amino acids. V lost 5 bases, J lost 4 bases, and 12 bases lay in between.

Concerning this clonotype: A much larger clone lies one base from this, so it may be a read error. The V and J genes are TRBV29-1 and TRBJ1-3; D possibly corresponds to TRBD1 (5 bases). This CDR3 spans 14 amino acids. CDR1 and CDR2 from the germline V gene are SQVTM and ANQGSEA. Here the CDR3 DNA reads TGCAGCGTTAATGGGGGAAGTTCTGGAAACACCATACATTTT. This translates into CSVNGGSSGNTIHF.

Note on this clonotype: A much more abundant neighbour one base away suggests this may be a read error. V and J are TRBV6-5 and TRBJ2-1; 10 bases are shared with TRBD2. The germline V gene encodes CDR1 MNHEY and CDR2 SVGAGI. The CDR3 spans 14 residues. The CDR3 coding sequence is TGTGCCAGCACAACTAGCGGGACCTACAATGAGCGGTTCTTC. This encodes CASTTSGTYNERFF.

This clonotype was counted a few times. The chain links TRBV3-1 to TRBJ2-5; no reliable D call. The germline V gene encodes CDR1 LGHDT and CDR2 YNNKEL (reference sequence). CDR3 length: 11 residues. The V end lost 5 bases, the J end lost 7 bases, and 8 bases lay between the germline ends. This CDR3 reads CASSGSGTQYF. For the CDR3, the DNA is TGTGCCAGCAGCGGCAGTGGGACCCAGTACTTC.

This clonotype was counted between two and nine times. This chain uses TRBV20-1 with TRBJ2-7, with D perhaps assigned TRBD1 or TRBD2 (6 bases each). The germline V gene encodes CDR1 DFQATT and CDR2 SNEGSKA (reference sequence). The V and J ends lost 5 bases and 1 base respectively, with 9 bases between them. The CDR3 extends over 12 amino acids. Here the CDR3 DNA reads TGCAGTGCTCGGGGGCATTCCTACGAGCAGTACTTC. It translates to CSARGHSYEQYF.

This clonotype has a count of ten or more. The J gene is TRBJ2-3, the V gene TRBV5-1, with 10 bases identical to TRBD2. The germline CDR1 and CDR2 sequences are SGHRS and YFSETQ. J was trimmed by 5 bases and V by 2 bases; bases with no gene match: 5. This CDR3 region has 15 residues. The CDR3 coding sequence is TGCGCCAGCAGCTTTAGCGGGGGGCGTGGAGATACGCAGTATTTT. Translating gives CASSFSGGRGDTQYF.

This clonotype occurred many times. V is TRBV29-1 and J is TRBJ2-3; the D is unclear. This CDR3 contains 13 residues. Per germline, CDR1 SQVTM and CDR2 ANQGSEA. V lost 7 bases, J lost 1 base, and 12 bases lay in between. The CDR3 loop reads CSAERPGTDTQYF. The CDR3 coding sequence is TGCAGCGCCGAGCGCCCTGGCACAGATACGCAGTATTTT.

On this clonotype: A much larger clone lies a single base off, so this may be a read error. No conserved phenylalanine or tryptophan ends this CDR3, so it is likely a read error. The chain combines TRBV7-6 with TRBJ1-6; D not certain. The V gene lost 1 base and the J gene lost 10 bases, with 8 bases spanning the gap. Germline values: CDR1 SGHVS, CDR2 FNYEAQ. The CDR3 length is 13 residues. In DNA form, the CDR3 reads TGTGCCAGCAGCTTAGACCAGCGGTCACCCCTCCACGTT. Its translation: CASSLDQRSPLHV.

This clonotype was detected ten times or more. J is TRBJ2-1 and V is TRBV3-1; 7 bases map to TRBD2. V shed 0 bases, J shed 0 bases, and the junction held 5 bases outside the gene matches. The germline V gene encodes CDR1 LGHDT and CDR2 YNNKEL (reference sequence). This CDR3 is 17 amino acids long. CDR3: CASSQDFGGGSYNEQFF. DNA for the CDR3: TGTGCCAGCAGCCAAGATTTCGGCGGGGGCTCCTACAATGAGCAGTTCTTC.

The sample holds many counts of this clonotype. For the CDR3, the DNA is TGTGCCATCAGCTCGACGGTAGCAGATACGCAGTATTTT. Amino acid sequence: CAISSTVADTQYF. The V gene is TRBV10-3, the J gene TRBJ2-3; D remains ambiguous. The CDR3 has 13 residues. Germline CDR1 reads ENHRY; CDR2 reads SYGVKD. V shed 6 bases and J shed 4 bases, with 11 bases lying between them.

The rearrangement uses TRBV11-1 and TRBJ2-2; TRBD2 is a possible D gene (6 bases). This CDR3 spans 13 amino acids. Per the germline V gene, CDR1 is SGHAT and CDR2 is FQDESV (reference sequence). V was shortened by 3 bases and J by 7 bases, with 9 bases between the two germline ends. CDR3 coding DNA: TGTGCCAGCAGCTTTGCGGGATACGGGGAGCTGTTTTTT. Its protein is CASSFAGYGELFF.

This clonotype was found many times. The J gene is TRBJ1-5, the V gene TRBV12-3 or TRBV12-4, with D possibly TRBD1 on 5 matching bases. V was trimmed by 5 bases and J by 6 bases, leaving 11 bases between them. The CDR3 has 13 amino acids. The CDR3 bases are TGTGCCAGCAGTGGGGCAAGTTCTCAGCCCCAGCATTTT. This gives the protein CASSGASSQPQHF.

This clonotype has at least ten counts. The gene calls are TRBV29-1 and TRBJ2-1, with D tentatively TRBD1 (5 bases). From germline, CDR1 is SQVTM and CDR2 ANQGSEA. This CDR3 has 13 residues. Trimming cost V 6 bases and J 7 bases, with 16 bases left between them. The CDR3 nucleotides read TGCAGCGTGGACCGGCAGGGTCCGAATGAGCAGTTCTTC. This encodes CSVDRQGPNEQFF.

This clonotype was observed many times. This chain links TRBV12-3 or TRBV12-4 with TRBJ2-3; unclear D gene. There are 14 residues in the CDR3. The V end was cut by 3 bases, the J end by 1 base, with 8 bases between. The chain's CDR3 is CASSLSPRTDTQYF. In DNA, the CDR3 is TGTGCCAGCAGTTTGTCACCTCGCACAGATACGCAGTATTTT.

About this clonotype itself: A much larger clone differs from this one at a single base, so this may be a read error. The genes are TRBV20-1 and TRBJ2-1; the match to TRBD2 covers 7 bases. The trim removed 5 bases at V and 5 bases at J, leaving 15 bases unmatched. Germline V gene sequence: CDR1 DFQATT, CDR2 SNEGSKA (reference sequence). The CDR3 sequence is 16 residues long. The CDR3 sequence is CSAYPPFGGSHNEQFF. The CDR3 region has the DNA TGCAGTGCTTACCCCCCATTTGGCGGGAGTCACAATGAGCAGTTCTTC.